The 20 T cell receptor beta chains given below trace back to one sample, sequenced in a study of type 1 regulatory T cells. These receptors have no known antigen. Each CDR3 protein is one row after TCRdb ran MiXCR on the reads. The sample carries some 71,000 distinct CDR3 sequences, less than 25% recorded once. Overall study results and limits: Compared with non-type 1 regulatory T cells, type 1 regulatory T cells showed a more restricted TCR repertoire.

The sample consisted of cultured type 1 regulatory T (Tr1) cells, either the whole culture or a sorted fraction (not recorded which). These receptors originate from a human donor in good health.

The chain couples TRBV7-8 to TRBJ2-5; D perhaps matches TRBD1 (6 bases). Per the germline V gene, CDR1 is SGHVS and CDR2 is FQNEAQ. V lost 5 bases and J lost 5, with 21 bases in between. This CDR3 has 16 amino acids. The CDR3 coding sequence is TGTGCCAGCAGCCCCAGAGGCGGACAGATCCAGGAGACCCAGTACTTC. Its protein is CASSPRGGQIQETQYF.

The V gene is TRBV27, the J gene TRBJ2-7; D ambiguous. Germline V gene data show CDR1 as MNHEY and CDR2 as SMNVEV (reference sequence). The ends were cut back, 7 bases at V and 4 bases at J, with 20 bases in the middle. This CDR3 region has 15 residues. The CDR3 loop reads CASKTSSQSLYEQYF. CDR3 DNA sequence: TGTGCCAGCAAAACATCCTCTCAGAGCCTATACGAGCAGTACTTC.

The rearrangement joins TRBV7-2 to TRBJ2-1, with D uncertain. Germline V gene data show CDR1 as SGHTA and CDR2 as FQGNSA. Trimming left V 3 bases short and J 10 bases short, with 16 bases between. The CDR3 has 14 amino acids. CDR3 in DNA: TGTGCCAGCAGCTTTAACCAGGATGTGGGAGAGCAGTTCTTC. As protein: CASSFNQDVGEQFF.

Only a few counts were recorded for this clonotype. The chain is built from TRBV18 and TRBJ2-1; 7 bases are a match to TRBD2. The ends lost 3 bases at V and 5 bases at J; junction bases unmatched: 10. This CDR3 is 16 amino acids long. Germline-derived CDR1 and CDR2 are KGHSH and LQKENI. CDR3 DNA: TGTGCCAGCTCACCGCCGGCGCGGGAGACCCACAATGAGCAGTTCTTC. This translates into CASSPPARETHNEQFF.

This clonotype came up a few times. The junction does not match germline at one end; this may be a read error. The gene calls are TRBV7-7 and TRBJ2-5, with TRBD1 matching 9 bases. The CDR3 contains 14 residues. The V gene's germline CDR1 is SSHAT and CDR2 FNYEAQ (reference sequence). For the CDR3, the DNA is TGTGCTAGCAGCCTGAACAGGGGGCGGGAGACCCAGTACTTC. Its protein is CASSLNRGRETQYF.

This clonotype occurred a few times. The chain carries TRBV19 and TRBJ2-5; the D is unclear. This CDR3 is 11 amino acids long. Deletions cut 3 bases from V and 1 base from J, with 0 bases between. Germline values: CDR1 LNHDA, CDR2 SQIVND (reference sequence). CDR3 in amino acids: CASSIQETQYF. The DNA of the CDR3 is TGTGCCAGTAGTATCCAAGAGACCCAGTACTTC.

This clonotype has only a few counts. J is TRBJ2-3 and V is TRBV20-1; D is ambiguous. CDR3 size: 12 residues. Germline V lookup: CDR1 DFQATT, CDR2 SNEGSKA (reference sequence). CDR3 DNA: TGCAGCTGGTGGGCGCCTCCAGATACGCAGTATTTT. As protein: CSWWAPPDTQYF.

This clonotype was observed once. The chain carries TRBV9 and TRBJ2-1; the match to TRBD2 covers 8 bases. This CDR3 contains 15 residues. The germline V gene has CDR1 SGDLS and CDR2 YYNGEE. V dropped 3 bases and J dropped 0; count of bases not matched to a gene: 2. The CDR3 spells CASSGGTSSYNEQFF. The CDR3 DNA sequence: TGTGCCAGCAGCGGGGGGACTAGCTCCTACAATGAGCAGTTCTTC.

The chain is built from TRBV5-1 and TRBJ2-2; D tentatively fits TRBD1 or TRBD2 (6 bases each). The CDR3 is made up of 13 amino acids. The V gene's germline CDR1 is SGHRS and CDR2 YFSETQ. The germline V and J ends were trimmed by 4 bases and 4 bases, with 8 bases remaining between them. CDR3 in amino acids: CASSRGLTGELFF. CDR3 coding DNA: TGCGCCAGCAGCCGGGGGCTCACCGGGGAGCTGTTTTTT. Looking up the rest from reference TRBV5-1 and TRBJ2-2 gives the full variable domain: KAGVTQTPRYLIKTRGQQVTLSCSPISGHRSVSWYQQTPGQGLQFLFEYFSETQRNKGNFPGRFSGRQFSNSRSEMNVSTLELGDSALYLCASSRGLTGELFFGEGSRLTVL.

In this sample, this clonotype turned up a few times. The rearrangement joins TRBV27 to TRBJ1-5; no firm D call. This CDR3 has 12 residues. Between the trimmed V and J ends, which lost 4 bases and 3 bases, there was a span of 4 bases. Germline V gene data show CDR1 as MNHEY and CDR2 as SMNVEV (reference sequence). CDR3 residues: CASSSLNQPQHF. The CDR3 DNA reads as TGTGCCAGCAGTTCGCTCAATCAGCCCCAGCATTTT.

The chain has TRBV5-1 and TRBJ2-7; 8 positions match TRBD2. Germline V lookup: CDR1 SGHRS, CDR2 YFSETQ. The CDR3 is 15 amino acids. V trimming: 4 bases; J trimming: 7 bases; junction bases outside the gene matches: 13. The CDR3 nucleotides read TGCGCCAGCAGCCGAAGCGGGGGCATCCCGGGTGAGCAGTACTTC. It is translated as CASSRSGGIPGEQYF. The complete variable domain, with remaining parts taken from reference TRBV5-1 and TRBJ2-7, reads KAGVTQTPRYLIKTRGQQVTLSCSPISGHRSVSWYQQTPGQGLQFLFEYFSETQRNKGNFPGRFSGRQFSNSRSEMNVSTLELGDSALYLCASSRSGGIPGEQYFGPGTRLTVT.

This chain links TRBV28 with TRBJ1-5; the D gene is possibly TRBD1 (6 bases). This CDR3 is built from 17 residues. Trimming left V 5 bases short and J 6 bases short, with 23 bases between. Germline V lookup: CDR1 MDHEN, CDR2 SYDVKM. The CDR3 DNA follows: TGTGCCAGCAGTCTACCCGGTACGGGGGCATTAAGTCAGCCCCAGCATTTT. Residues: CASSLPGTGALSQPQHF.

The table lists this clonotype with many counts. This chain links TRBV5-1 with TRBJ2-3; 8 bases fit TRBD1. The CDR3 spans 15 residues. After removal of 4 bases from V and 2 bases from J, the junction contained 6 bases not matched to a gene. The germline CDR1 and CDR2 sequences are SGHRS and YFSETQ. The DNA of the CDR3 is TGCGCCAGCAGCCCGGGACAGGTCCTCACAGATACGCAGTATTTT. It is translated as CASSPGQVLTDTQYF.

A single count supports this clonotype. The chain joins TRBV6-2 or TRBV6-3 to TRBJ2-7, with TRBD2 matching over 9 bases. Germline V lookup: CDR1 MNHEY, CDR2 SVGEGT. The CDR3 runs 13 residues. V lost 8 bases, J lost 5 bases, and 7 bases stayed unmatched. CDR3 bases: TGTGCCAGCGTTAGCGGGAGTAAAGACGAGCAGTACTTC. Translation: CASVSGSKDEQYF.

This clonotype was picked up a small number of times. V is TRBV12-3 or TRBV12-4 and J is TRBJ2-7; D uncertain. The CDR3 loop spans 12 amino acids. Trimming removed 2 bases from V and 7 bases from J, with 9 bases in between. DNA for the CDR3: TGTGCCAGCAGTTTAAATGGAAGAGAGCAGTACTTC. This sequence encodes CASSLNGREQYF.

This rearrangement joins TRBV11-1 to TRBJ2-7; TRBD1 aligns across 9 bases. V lost 5 bases and J lost 3; bases outside the gene matches: 5. Germline V gene sequence: CDR1 SGHAT, CDR2 FQDESV (reference sequence). The CDR3 length is 14 residues. CDR3 sequence reads: CASSAGQGYYEQYF. For the CDR3, the DNA is TGTGCCAGCAGCGCAGGACAGGGGTACTACGAGCAGTACTTC.

This clonotype has more than one count but fewer than ten. The chain links TRBV7-9 to TRBJ2-5; TRBD1 is a possible D gene (6 bases). The V end was cut by 3 bases, the J end by 4 bases, with 15 bases between. CDR1 is SEHNR, CDR2 FQNEAQ, per germline (reference sequence). This CDR3 has 15 residues. The CDR3 is CASSFDRLGGETQYF. The CDR3 bases are TGTGCCAGCAGCTTCGACAGGTTGGGTGGAGAGACCCAGTACTTC.

There are a few counts of this clonotype. The chain links TRBV20-1 to TRBJ2-7; D is undetermined. Germline V CDR1 and CDR2: DFQATT, SNEGSKA (reference sequence). Between the trimmed V and J ends, which lost 6 bases and 5 bases, there was a span of 17 bases. The CDR3 runs to 13 residues. CDR3 coding DNA: TGCAGTGCCACCGGCGGACCACTCCACGAGCAGTACTTC. Translation gives CSATGGPLHEQYF.

This clonotype has at least ten counts. The chain combines TRBV6-2 or TRBV6-3 with TRBJ2-5, with D possibly being TRBD1 (6 bases). V gave up 7 bases and J gave up 2 bases, with 8 bases separating them. CDR1 is MNHEY, CDR2 SVGEGT, per germline. The CDR3 is 12 amino acids. CDR3 DNA sequence: TGTGCCAGCAAGGGGGAGCAAGAGACCCAGTACTTC. Its protein is CASKGEQETQYF.

The chain recombines TRBV4-2 with TRBJ2-7, with no clear D. CDR1 is LGHNA and CDR2 is YNFKEQ in the germline V gene. The CDR3 loop spans 15 amino acids. With 0 bases removed from V and 2 bases from J, the gap between germline ends came to 11 bases. CDR3 amino acids: CASSQEKVGAYEQYF. CDR3 coding DNA: TGTGCCAGCAGCCAAGAGAAGGTCGGTGCCTACGAGCAGTACTTC.